The present T cell receptor (beta chain) was sequenced within a study of regulatory T cells in long-lasting Graves disease listed by TCRdb under 2021. At the level of the whole study: In the newly diagnosed Graves' disease group, patients had been taking antithyroid drugs for less than 3 months. TCR sequencing covered around 13 persistent and approximately 20 newly diagnosed Graves' disease patients, around 33 samples in total. The study took place in China and was registered as a clinical trial. Peripheral blood TCR sequencing and RNA sequencing compared persistent Graves' disease patients with newly diagnosed Graves' disease patients. Paper-wide results and their limitations: Persistent patients shared more public clonotypes among themselves (roughly 2,700) than newly diagnosed patients did (nearly 1,000). Only peripheral blood was studied, because thyroid tissue, the primary lesion, was inaccessible. Only the TCR beta chain was sequenced and analyzed. Persistent Graves' disease patients showed lower TCR Shannon entropy and fewer highly expanded clones than newly diagnosed patients, suggesting clonal expansion. TRBV28, TRBJ1-2 and TRBJ2-5 were preferentially used in persistent disease, while TRBV20-1 and TRBJ2-1 were favored in newly diagnosed disease. The authors acknowledged the small sample size as a limitation that may reduce accuracy.

This clonotype was recorded many times. Its antigen is not yet known. Base qualities are not recorded, but no much larger clone differs from it by a single base. The CDR3 starts with the cysteine, ends with the phenylalanine, and has 13 residues. CDR3 DNA is the only sequence kept; it has 39 bases, read in frame from the first base. CDR1 SGHAT and CDR2 FQNNGV are derived from the germline V gene. Trimming removed 4 bases from V and 4 bases from J; the gene matches leave 3 bases unexplained. Library generation was performed with multiplex PCR. Data came from an Illumina HiSeq 4000. TCR beta libraries were built with iRepertoire HTBI primers and Arm-PCR amplification of CDR3 regions. PCR products were gel purified before sequencing. The published analysis was carried out like this. A total of fewer than 80 TRBV and 14 TRBJ segments were identified across samples and were used for gene usage analysis of CDR3 amino acid clonotypes. Filtered high-quality paired reads were merged into contigs using COPE and FqMerger. BLAST was used to align contigs to IMGT TRBV, TRBD and TRBJ reference genes, and CDR3 was defined according to IMGT. Highly expanded clones were defined as clonotypes with a frequency above 0.1%. Shannon entropy served as the measure of repertoire diversity, while the Gini coefficient captured V-J evenness. A clonotype was considered public if more than one individual shared it. Through fastp at Q25 and MiXCR, TCRdb rebuilt clones from the public reads, retaining in-frame beta chains. Entries that share a CDR3 protein sequence are merged under the most common genes and DNA. What appears here as the V and J calls and clone size reflects TCRdb's work, not the paper's. The sample table contains around 250,000 distinct CDR3 sequences; only one count was recorded for 20% to 25% of them. The ten largest make up 14% of the sample.

The meaning of the sample's time point label: newly diagnosed GD, antithyroid drugs for less than 3 months. For both TCR sequencing and RNA sequencing, RNA was extracted from PBMCs using TRIzol. The diagnosis of Graves' disease followed American Thyroid Association guidelines. The patients came from an endocrinology department in Xi'an, China. From each patient, approximately 10 milliliters of peripheral blood was collected into an EDTA anticoagulant tube. Ficoll Paque Plus density gradient separation was used to isolate PBMCs, and no further T cell sorting was done. An Agilent 2100 Bioanalyzer and agarose gel were used to check RNA quality, and a NanoDrop 2000 was used to measure RNA concentration.

The receptor's source is a female donor with Graves disease. This specimen consisted of peripheral blood mononuclear cells (PBMCs), obtained at new diagnosis, from a patient treated with antithyroid drugs. Recombination linked TRBV11-2 to TRBJ2-7; 8 central nucleotides agree with TRBD1. DNA sequence: TGTGCCAGCAGCTCGGGACAGGATTACGAGCAGTACTTC. Its protein is CASSSGQDYEQYF.